The present TCR beta chain was sequenced within a study of cytomegalovirus exposure and HLA in healthy donors. In the PCR, 60 Vbeta and 13 Jbeta primers were used. Using immunoSEQ multiplex PCR, the repertoire was profiled, and TCRdb retains in-frame clones only, with some absent. This sample yields around 150,000 clones, of which around 80% are seen a single time; less than 1.6% belongs to the top ten. The CDR3 sequence is 15 residues long. CDR1 MNHNS and CDR2 SASEGT come from the germline V gene. V lost 7 bases and J lost 0, with 14 bases in between. The chain carries TRBV6-1 and TRBJ2-3; no clear D. The receptor was isolated from a girl aged 10-17 years in good health and CMV-seropositive. Sequenced sample: PBMCs. CDR3 nucleotides: TGTGCCAGCACTGGTAGACAACCCAGCACAGATACGCAGTATTTT. Its translation: CASTGRQPSTDTQYF.